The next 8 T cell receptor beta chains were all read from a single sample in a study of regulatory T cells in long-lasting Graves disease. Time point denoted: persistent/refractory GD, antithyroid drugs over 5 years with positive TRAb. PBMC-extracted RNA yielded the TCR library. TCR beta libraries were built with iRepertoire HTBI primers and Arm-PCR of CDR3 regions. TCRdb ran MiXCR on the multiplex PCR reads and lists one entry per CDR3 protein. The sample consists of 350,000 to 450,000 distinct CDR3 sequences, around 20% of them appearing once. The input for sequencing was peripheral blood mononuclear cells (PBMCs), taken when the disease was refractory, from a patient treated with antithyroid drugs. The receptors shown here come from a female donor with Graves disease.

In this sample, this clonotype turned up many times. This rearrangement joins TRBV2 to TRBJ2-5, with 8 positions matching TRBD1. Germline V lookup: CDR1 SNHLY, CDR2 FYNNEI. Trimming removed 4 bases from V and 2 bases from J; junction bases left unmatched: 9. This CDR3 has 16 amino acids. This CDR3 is CASSVGQGLRQETQYF. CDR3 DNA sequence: TGTGCCAGCAGTGTCGGACAGGGATTACGACAAGAGACCCAGTACTTC.

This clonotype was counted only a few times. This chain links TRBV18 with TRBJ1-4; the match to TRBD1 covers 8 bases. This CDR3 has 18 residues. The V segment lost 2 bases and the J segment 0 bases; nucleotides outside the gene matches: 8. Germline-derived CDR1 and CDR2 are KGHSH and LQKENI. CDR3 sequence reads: CASSPSRRGQATNEKLFF. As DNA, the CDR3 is TGTGCCAGCTCACCAAGCCGCAGGGGGCAGGCAACTAATGAAAAACTGTTTTTT.

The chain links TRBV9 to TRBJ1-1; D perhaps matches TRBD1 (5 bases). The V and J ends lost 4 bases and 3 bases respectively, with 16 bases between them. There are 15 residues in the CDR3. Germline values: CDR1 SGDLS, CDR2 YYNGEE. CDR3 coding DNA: TGTGCCAGCAGCACCGACCGCCGGGGCCACACTGAAGCTTTCTTT. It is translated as CASSTDRRGHTEAFF.

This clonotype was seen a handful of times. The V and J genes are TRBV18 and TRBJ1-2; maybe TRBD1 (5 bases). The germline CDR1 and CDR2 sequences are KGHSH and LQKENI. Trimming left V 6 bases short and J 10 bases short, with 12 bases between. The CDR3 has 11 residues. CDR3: CASSPGTDYTF. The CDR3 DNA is TGTGCCAGCTCCCCCGGGACGGACTACACCTTC.

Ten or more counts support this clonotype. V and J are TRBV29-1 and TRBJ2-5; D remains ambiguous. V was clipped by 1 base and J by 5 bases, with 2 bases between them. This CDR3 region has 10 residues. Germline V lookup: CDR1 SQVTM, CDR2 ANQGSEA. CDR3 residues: CSVEGETQYF. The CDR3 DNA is TGCAGCGTTGAAGGGGAGACCCAGTACTTC.

Written as DNA, the CDR3 is TGCAGCGTTGTGGGGGGGAATGGGAACACTGAAGCTTTCTTT. Its translation: CSVVGGNGNTEAFF. J is TRBJ1-1 and V is TRBV29-1, with D perhaps TRBD1 (5 bases). The CDR3 consists of 14 residues. Germline CDR1 reads SQVTM; CDR2 reads ANQGSEA. Trimming pared 4 bases from V and 1 base from J, leaving 13 bases between.

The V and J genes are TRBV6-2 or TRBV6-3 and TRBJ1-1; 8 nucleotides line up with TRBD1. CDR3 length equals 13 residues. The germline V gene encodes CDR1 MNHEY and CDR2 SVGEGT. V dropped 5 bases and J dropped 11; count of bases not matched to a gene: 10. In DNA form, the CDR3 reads TGTGCCAGCAGTAGCAGTAGGGACAGGAGGGCTTTCTTT. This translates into CASSSSRDRRAFF.

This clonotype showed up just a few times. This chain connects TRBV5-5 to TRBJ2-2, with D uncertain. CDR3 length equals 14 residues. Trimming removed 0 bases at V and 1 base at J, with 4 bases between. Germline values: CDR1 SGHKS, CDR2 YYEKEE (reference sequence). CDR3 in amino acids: CASSLAWNTGELFF. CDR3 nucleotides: TGTGCCAGCAGCTTGGCCTGGAACACCGGGGAGCTGTTTTTT.